The following is a T cell receptor beta chain sequence with its context. These data originate in a study of blood T cell repertoires in COVID-19. Looking at the study overall: Sources were T cells, B-cell-depleted T cells, or PBMCs; the material itself was cDNA or gDNA.

Profiled with immunoSEQ multiplex PCR; TCRdb holds only in-frame clones, not every one. The table has fewer than 350,000 clones, 80% to 90% seen once; the top ten hold around 4.4%. The origin of this receptor is a woman in her forties with acute COVID-19. The specimen was PBMCs or T cells enriched from blood (not recorded which).

The CDR3 coding sequence is TGTGCCAGCAGCTCAGACCCACAGGGCTCTGGAAACACCATATATTTT. This encodes CASSSDPQGSGNTIYF. The rearrangement links TRBV7-2 to TRBJ1-3; a possible D gene is TRBD1 (6 bases). V lost 4 bases, J lost 0 bases, and 13 bases lay in between. CDR1 and CDR2 (germline): SGHTA, FQGNSA. The CDR3 runs to 16 residues. Together with reference TRBV7-2 and TRBJ1-3, the CDR3 gives the full variable domain: GAGVSQSPSNKVTEKGKDVELRCDPISGHTALYWYRQSLGQGLEFLIYFQGNSAPDKSGLPSDRFSAERTGGSVSTLTIQRTQQEDSAVYLCASSSDPQGSGNTIYFGEGSWLTVV.